This TCR beta chain comes out of a study of blood T cells in healthy people across ages. Using a J-beta primer mix together with a sample-barcoded 5' primer, a second PCR was run for roughly 6 to 11 cycles. TCRdb re-called the 5' RACE reads through MiXCR, storing one row per CDR3 protein. The data contain roughly 730,000 distinct CDR3 sequences, around 50% of them singletons. CDR3 length: 13 residues. The V end was cut by 7 bases, the J end by 1 base, with 10 bases between. The chain uses TRBV12-3 or TRBV12-4 and TRBJ1-1; D unclear. The TCR was taken from a man aged 35-49 years in good health. The sample consisted of blood. As DNA, the CDR3 is TGTGCCAGCAAACGGCAGCAGAACACTGAAGCTTTCTTT. This codes for CASKRQQNTEAFF.